These 19 T cell receptor beta chains originate from one sample sequenced in a study of response to subunit inactivated influenza vaccine. TCRdb passed the RT-PCR reads through MiXCR, listing each CDR3 protein once. The sample yields roughly 570,000 distinct CDR3 sequences, about 15% seen once. The starting material was PBMCs from blood, obtained roughly 12 days after vaccination. These receptors were obtained from a man in his forties or fifties who received an inactivated influenza vaccine.

The chain recombines TRBV6-2 or TRBV6-3 with TRBJ2-7; 12 bases agree with TRBD2. With V trimmed by 6 bases and J by 3 bases, 6 bases remained unmatched. Per the germline V gene, CDR1 is MNHEY and CDR2 is SVGEGT. This CDR3 region has 15 residues. The CDR3 region is CASRRLAGENYEQYF. DNA for the CDR3: TGTGCCAGCAGAAGACTAGCGGGGGAGAACTACGAGCAGTACTTC.

The rearrangement links TRBV28 to TRBJ1-5; a possible D gene is TRBD1 (6 bases). Germline V gene sequence: CDR1 MDHEN, CDR2 SYDVKM. The V end was cut by 7 bases, the J end by 7 bases, with 20 bases between. This CDR3 spans 15 amino acids. The DNA for the CDR3 is TGTGCCAGCAACCTCATACAGGGTCGGGGGCAGCCCCAGCATTTT. This encodes CASNLIQGRGQPQHF.

This chain uses TRBV5-1 with TRBJ2-5; D possibly uses TRBD1 or TRBD2 (5 bases each). Germline CDR1 reads SGHRS; CDR2 reads YFSETQ. With 4 bases removed from V and 1 base from J, the gap between germline ends came to 14 bases. This CDR3 contains 15 residues. The CDR3 DNA reads as TGCGCCAGCAGCACCGCCGGGACCACCCAAGAGACCCAGTACTTC. Translation gives CASSTAGTTQETQYF. The variable domain in full, with the rest retrieved from reference TRBV5-1 and TRBJ2-5, is KAGVTQTPRYLIKTRGQQVTLSCSPISGHRSVSWYQQTPGQGLQFLFEYFSETQRNKGNFPGRFSGRQFSNSRSEMNVSTLELGDSALYLCASSTAGTTQETQYFGPGTRLLVL.

Ten or more counts support this clonotype. The rearrangement uses TRBV28 and TRBJ2-7; weak D call: TRBD1 (6 bases). The germline V gene has CDR1 MDHEN and CDR2 SYDVKM. This CDR3 region has 14 residues. The V end was cut by 4 bases, the J end by 6 bases, with 16 bases between. The CDR3 protein is CASSSTGFLAEQYF. The CDR3 DNA sequence: TGTGCCAGCAGTTCCACAGGGTTCCTAGCCGAGCAGTACTTC. The variable domain in full, with the rest retrieved from reference TRBV28 and TRBJ2-7, is DVKVTQSSRYLVKRTGEKVFLECVQDMDHENMFWYRQDPGLGLRLIYFSYDVKMKEKGDIPEGYSVSREKKERFSLILESASTNQTSMYLCASSSTGFLAEQYFGPGTRLTVT.

This clonotype was recorded a few times. DNA for the CDR3: TGCGCCAGCAGCCAACAAGCGGGGGCGAACACCGGGGAGCTGTTTTTT. Its protein is CASSQQAGANTGELFF. The V gene is TRBV4-3, the J gene TRBJ2-2; 8 bases match TRBD2. Germline V CDR1 and CDR2: LGHNA, YSLEER. The CDR3 is made up of 16 amino acids. With 2 bases clipped from V and 0 bases from J, the junction kept 2 bases outside the gene matches.

This rearrangement joins TRBV29-1 to TRBJ2-6; 8 bases are shared with TRBD1. This CDR3 comprises 17 residues. Germline lookup yields CDR1 SQVTM and CDR2 ANQGSEA. The trim removed 6 bases at V and 0 bases at J, leaving 10 bases unmatched. CDR3 loop: CSVGRTGRSSGANVLTF. The CDR3 nucleotides read TGCAGCGTGGGGAGGACAGGGCGAAGCTCTGGGGCCAACGTCCTGACTTTC.

This clonotype has a handful of counts. This sequence joins TRBV29-1 and TRBJ2-7, with 8 bases that match TRBD1. The CDR3 consists of 14 residues. Germline V gene sequence: CDR1 SQVTM, CDR2 ANQGSEA. V shed 6 bases and J 1 base; nucleotides not matched to a gene: 8. The CDR3 is CSVFDRGVSYEQYF. In nucleotides, the CDR3 is TGCAGCGTCTTCGACAGGGGCGTATCCTACGAGCAGTACTTC.

The sample holds many counts of this clonotype. The chain has TRBV6-5 and TRBJ2-2; D assignment may be TRBD1 or TRBD2 (5 bases each). The CDR3 has 15 residues. Germline-derived CDR1 and CDR2 are MNHEY and SVGAGI. V was clipped by 3 bases and J by 7 bases, with 15 bases between them. CDR3 protein: CASSYHPGAGGELFF. CDR3 nucleotides: TGTGCCAGCAGTTATCACCCCGGGGCGGGCGGGGAGCTGTTTTTT.

This clonotype was detected only a few times. The chain couples TRBV5-1 to TRBJ2-3; 12 nucleotides line up with TRBD2. Germline V gene lookup returns CDR1 SGHRS and CDR2 YFSETQ. This CDR3 contains 18 residues. Trimming cost V 0 bases and J 0 bases; bases outside gene matches: 5. CDR3 protein: CASSLVLAGGQSTDTQYF. The CDR3 DNA reads as TGCGCCAGCAGCTTGGTCCTAGCGGGGGGGCAGAGCACAGATACGCAGTATTTT.

This clonotype was observed a handful of times. V gene TRBV12-3 or TRBV12-4 combines with J gene TRBJ2-7; D call uncertain. Trimming pared 3 bases from V and 2 bases from J, leaving 14 bases between. The CDR3 length is 15 residues. DNA of the CDR3: TGTGCCAGCAGTTTCGGCGTAGGGTCAACCTACGAGCAGTACTTC. The encoded protein is CASSFGVGSTYEQYF.

This chain uses TRBV20-1 with TRBJ2-7; 7 bases are a match to TRBD1. CDR1 DFQATT and CDR2 SNEGSKA come from the germline V gene (reference sequence). V was clipped by 6 bases and J by 2 bases; unmatched bases: 7. CDR3 length equals 13 residues. Written as DNA, the CDR3 is TGCAGTGCCTTACAGGGGATCCCCTACGAGCAGTACTTC. It is translated as CSALQGIPYEQYF.

The chain combines TRBV18 with TRBJ2-7; no clear D gene. The V gene lost 3 bases and the J gene lost 3 bases, with 12 bases spanning the gap. In germline, CDR1 is KGHSH, CDR2 LQKENI. CDR3 length equals 14 residues. CDR3 residues: CASSPAAESYEQYF. CDR3 nucleotides: TGTGCCAGCTCACCGGCGGCCGAGAGCTACGAGCAGTACTTC.

This clonotype has at least ten counts. The rearrangement links TRBV12-3 or TRBV12-4 to TRBJ1-3, with TRBD1 matching 8 bases. The length of the CDR3 is 15 residues. V lost 5 bases and J lost 4; bases outside the gene matches: 7. The CDR3 loop is CASSTPTGGGNTIYF. CDR3 DNA: TGTGCCAGCAGTACTCCAACAGGGGGAGGAAACACCATATATTTT.

J is TRBJ2-2 and V is TRBV7-9; 8 bases are a match to TRBD1. J was trimmed by 2 bases and V by 6 bases; bases with no gene match: 8. The CDR3 is 16 amino acids. The germline V gene has CDR1 SEHNR and CDR2 FQNEAQ (reference sequence). This CDR3 is CASRLIGQGNTGELFF. The DNA of the CDR3 is TGTGCCAGCAGGTTAATCGGACAGGGAAACACCGGGGAGCTGTTTTTT.

The genes are TRBV6-1 and TRBJ2-6; 7 bases are a match to TRBD1. This CDR3 comprises 15 residues. Per the germline V gene, CDR1 is MNHNS and CDR2 is SASEGT. V was clipped by 8 bases and J by 0 bases; unmatched bases: 4. CDR3 in amino acids: CASRDRPSGANVLTF. The CDR3 region has the DNA TGTGCCAGCCGGGACAGACCCTCTGGGGCCAACGTCCTGACTTTC.

This clonotype was observed a handful of times. This chain joins TRBV4-2 and TRBJ2-5; D perhaps matches TRBD1 (7 bases). CDR3 length equals 17 residues. CDR1 is LGHNA, CDR2 YNFKEQ, per germline. With 1 base removed from V and 4 bases from J, the gap between germline ends came to 19 bases. The CDR3 spells CASSQVGGTAVPETQYF. CDR3 bases: TGTGCCAGCAGCCAAGTTGGGGGGACAGCGGTTCCAGAGACCCAGTACTTC.

The chain joins TRBV6-2 or TRBV6-3 to TRBJ2-6; 10 bases align to TRBD1. The junction had 5 bases not matched to a gene; V was cut back by 6 bases and J by 0 bases. Germline CDR1 and CDR2: MNHEY and SVGEGT. This CDR3 is 17 amino acids long. CDR3 nucleotide sequence: TGTGCCAGCAGCCTGCGGGACAGGGGCTCTGGGGCCAACGTCCTGACTTTC. Translated, it gives CASSLRDRGSGANVLTF.

This clonotype has a count of ten or more. The V gene is TRBV6-2 or TRBV6-3, the J gene TRBJ2-2; 9 nucleotides agree with TRBD1. With V trimmed by 6 bases and J by 6 bases, 5 bases remained unmatched. Germline V gene data show CDR1 as MNHEY and CDR2 as SVGEGT. This CDR3 is built from 14 residues. CDR3 sequence (DNA): TGTGCCAGCAGACGAGGGACAGGGCCCGGGGAGCTGTTTTTT. Translating it yields CASRRGTGPGELFF.

The V call is TRBV3-1, the J call TRBJ2-3, with D maybe TRBD2 (6 bases). Per germline, CDR1 LGHDT and CDR2 YNNKEL (reference sequence). The length of the CDR3 is 20 residues. V lost 0 bases and J 5 bases, leaving 27 bases between the germline ends. The CDR3 region is CASSQDGYTQTRALRDTQYF. CDR3 in DNA: TGTGCCAGCAGCCAAGACGGGTACACGCAGACTAGGGCTCTTAGAGATACGCAGTATTTT.